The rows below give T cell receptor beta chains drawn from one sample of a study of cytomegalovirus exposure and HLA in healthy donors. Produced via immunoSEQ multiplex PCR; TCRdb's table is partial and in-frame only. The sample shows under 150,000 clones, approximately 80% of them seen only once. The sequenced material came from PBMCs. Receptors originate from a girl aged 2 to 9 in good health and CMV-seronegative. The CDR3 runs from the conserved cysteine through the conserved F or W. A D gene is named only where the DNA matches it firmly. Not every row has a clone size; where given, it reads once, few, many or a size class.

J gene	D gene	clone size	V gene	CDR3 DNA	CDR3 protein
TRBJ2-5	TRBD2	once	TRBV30	TGTGCCTGGAGTATCCTAGGGACTAGGGGGGAGACCCAGTACTTC	CAWSILGTRGETQYF
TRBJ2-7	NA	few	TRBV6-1	TGTGCCAGCAGTGAATTCGGGGTTCGCTACGAGCAGTACTTC	CASSEFGVRYEQYF
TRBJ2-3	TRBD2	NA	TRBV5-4	TGTGCCAGCAGCTTGGCTCAGCGGGGCAGCACAGATACGCAGTATTTT	CASSLAQRGSTDTQYF
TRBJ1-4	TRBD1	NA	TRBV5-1	TGCGCCAGCAGCTTGAGTGACAGGGGCGAAAAACTGTTTTTT	CASSLSDRGEKLFF
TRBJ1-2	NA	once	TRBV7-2	TGTGCCAGCAGCCCACGGGCCGGACAGTCCTATGGCTACACCTTC	CASSPRAGQSYGYTF
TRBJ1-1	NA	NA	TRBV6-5	TGTGCCAGCAGTTATCGGGGAGACACTGAAGCTTTCTTT	CASSYRGDTEAFF
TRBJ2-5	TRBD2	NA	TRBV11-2	TGTGCCAGCAGCTTAGAACCAGCGGGGGGGCCGGAGGAGACCCAGTACTTC	CASSLEPAGGPEETQYF
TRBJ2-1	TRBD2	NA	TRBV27	TGTGCCAGCAGTTCGCCGGGACTAGCGGGAGGGTACAATGAGCAGTTCTTC	CASSSPGLAGGYNEQFF
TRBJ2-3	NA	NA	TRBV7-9	TGTTCCAGCAGCCAGACTTCAGATACGCAGTATTTT	CSSSQTSDTQYF
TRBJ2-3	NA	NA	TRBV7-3	TGTGCCAGCAGCTTAACAGCGGCAGATACGCAGTATTTT	CASSLTAADTQYF
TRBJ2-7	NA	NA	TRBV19	TGTGCCAGTAGTACCGAGGTGAGCTCCTACGAGCAGTACTTC	CASSTEVSSYEQYF
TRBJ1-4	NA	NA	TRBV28	TGTGCCAGCCGCACTTACAGGGATGCAGATGAAAAACTGTTTTTT	CASRTYRDADEKLFF
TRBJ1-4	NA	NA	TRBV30	TGTGCCTGGGACGGACAGACACGAGGGGTCGGGGAAAAACTGTTTTTT	CAWDGQTRGVGEKLFF
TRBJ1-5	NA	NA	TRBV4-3	TGCGCCAGCAGAAAAACTCGGGTTAGCAATCAGCCCCAGCATTTT	CASRKTRVSNQPQHF
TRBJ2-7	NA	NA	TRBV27	TGTGCCAGCAGTTTAAGCGGACAGAGAAATGCCTACGAGCAGTACTTC	CASSLSGQRNAYEQYF
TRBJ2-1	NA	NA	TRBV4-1	TGCGCCAGCAGCCAAGGGCCGTACAATGAGCAGTTCTTC	CASSQGPYNEQFF
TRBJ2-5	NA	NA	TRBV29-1	TGCAGCGTTGATGTTACTGCGGAGACCCAGTACTTC	CSVDVTAETQYF
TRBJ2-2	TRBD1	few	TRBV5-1	TGCGCCAGCAGCCCGGGACAGGGTAGGACCGGGGAGCTGTTTTTT	CASSPGQGRTGELFF
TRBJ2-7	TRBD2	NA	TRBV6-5	TGTGCCAGCAGTTCCCGACTAGCGGGAGCAAAAGAGCAGTACTTC	CASSSRLAGAKEQYF
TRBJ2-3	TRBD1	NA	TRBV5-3	TGTGCCAGAAGCAGCCCAGGACAGGGCAGGACAGATACGCAGTATTTT	CARSSPGQGRTDTQYF
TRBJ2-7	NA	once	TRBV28	TGTGCCAGTAAACAGGCCCTCGAGCAGTACTTC	CASKQALEQYF
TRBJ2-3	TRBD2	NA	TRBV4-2	TGTGCCAGCAGCCAACCCCAAGCGGGGGCTAGCACAGATACGCAGTATTTT	CASSQPQAGASTDTQYF
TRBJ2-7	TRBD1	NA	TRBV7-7	TGTGCCAGCAGTGTAGGGGACAGGGCCTACTACGAGCAGTACTTC	CASSVGDRAYYEQYF
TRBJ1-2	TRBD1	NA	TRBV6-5	TGTGCCAGCAGTTCCCCGACAGGGGCCGTCTATGGCTACACCTTC	CASSSPTGAVYGYTF
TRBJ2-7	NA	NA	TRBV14	TGTGCCAGCAGCCAAGACTCCAGTCGTTACGAGCAGTACTTC	CASSQDSSRYEQYF
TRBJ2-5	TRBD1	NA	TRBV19	TGTGCCAGTAGTAGGGGGACAGGGGGCGCCGGGACCCAGTACTTC	CASSRGTGGAGTQYF
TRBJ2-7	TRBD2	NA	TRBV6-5	TGTGCCAGCAGTTTAGCGGGAGCTCCCGAGCAGTACTTC	CASSLAGAPEQYF
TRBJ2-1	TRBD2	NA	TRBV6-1	TGTGCCAGCAGTGGTTGGACTAGCGGGAGCAACAATGAGCAGTTCTTC	CASSGWTSGSNNEQFF
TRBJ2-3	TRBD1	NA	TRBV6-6	TGTGCCAGCAGTTCCCGCCCGGGACAGGGGTCAGATACGCAGTATTTT	CASSSRPGQGSDTQYF
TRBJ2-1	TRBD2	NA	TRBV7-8	TGTGCCAGCAGCCCGGGACTAGCGGGAGGAAATGAGCAGTTCTTC	CASSPGLAGGNEQFF
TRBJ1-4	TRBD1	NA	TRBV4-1	TGCGCCAGCAGCCAAGATGAGAGACAGGGAGGCGAAAAACTGTTTTTT	CASSQDERQGGEKLFF
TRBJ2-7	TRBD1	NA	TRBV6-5	TGTGCCAGCAGTTCCACCGGGACAGGAGATTACGAGCAGTACTTC	CASSSTGTGDYEQYF
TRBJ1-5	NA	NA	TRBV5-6	TGTGCCAGCAGCAGAGGTCCGTCCAATCAGCCCCAGCATTTT	CASSRGPSNQPQHF
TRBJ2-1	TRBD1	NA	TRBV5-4	TGTGCCAGCAGCCCAAGGACAGGGTGGGACAATGAGCAGTTCTTC	CASSPRTGWDNEQFF
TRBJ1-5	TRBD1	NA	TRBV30	TGTGCCTGGGCCGGGACAGGCGATTCTCAGCCCCAGCATTTT	CAWAGTGDSQPQHF
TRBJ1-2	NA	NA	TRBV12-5	TGTGCTAGTGCTCCGGGACACCGATCTGGCTATGGCTACACCTTC	CASAPGHRSGYGYTF
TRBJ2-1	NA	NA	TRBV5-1	TGCGCCAGCAGCTTGTCTTACGGGAGCCCCAATGAGCAGTTCTTC	CASSLSYGSPNEQFF
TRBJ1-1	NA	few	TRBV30	TGTGCCTGGACCCAGGGAGGGACTGAAGCTTTCTTT	CAWTQGGTEAFF
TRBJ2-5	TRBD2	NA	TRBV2	TGTGCCAGCAGTGTTCGGCGGGGGGAGACCCAGTACTTC	CASSVRRGETQYF
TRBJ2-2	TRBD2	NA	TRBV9	TGTGCCAGCAGCTCCGAGGGCGGGAGGGGCACCGGGGAGCTGTTTTTT	CASSSEGGRGTGELFF
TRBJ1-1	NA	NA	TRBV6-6	TGTGCCAGCAGTTACCGGACAGAAGGCACTGAAGCTTTCTTT	CASSYRTEGTEAFF
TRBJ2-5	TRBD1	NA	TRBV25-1	TGTGCCAGCAGTGCCGGGACAGGGTACCAAGAGACCCAGTACTTC	CASSAGTGYQETQYF
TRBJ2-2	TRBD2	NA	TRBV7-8	TGTGCCAGCAGCATCACTAGCGGGAGGGCGTGGAACACCGGGGAGCTGTTTTTT	CASSITSGRAWNTGELFF
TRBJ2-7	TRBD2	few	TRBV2	TGTGCCAGCAGTGAAGGGGCGGGAGGGAGGTACGAGCAGTACTTC	CASSEGAGGRYEQYF
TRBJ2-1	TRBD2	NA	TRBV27	TGTGCCAGCAGTCCAACGTTTAGCGGGGCCTACAATGAGCAGTTCTTC	CASSPTFSGAYNEQFF
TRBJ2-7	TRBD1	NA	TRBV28	TGTGCCAGCAGTTGGACAGGGCAGTACTTC	CASSWTGQYF
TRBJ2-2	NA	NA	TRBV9	TGTGCCAGCAGCGTAGCAGGGGTTAACACCGGGGAGCTGTTTTTT	CASSVAGVNTGELFF
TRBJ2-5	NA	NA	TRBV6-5	TGTGCCAGCAGTTACTCCACAGGGCCCCCCCAAGAGACCCAGTACTTC	CASSYSTGPPQETQYF
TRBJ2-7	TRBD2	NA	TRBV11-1	TGTGCCAGCAGCAGTAGCGGGAGCGGAAACGAGCAGTACTTC	CASSSSGSGNEQYF
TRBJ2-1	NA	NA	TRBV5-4	TGTGCCAGCAGCTTGGACGGGGGATCCTACAATGAGCAGTTCTTC	CASSLDGGSYNEQFF
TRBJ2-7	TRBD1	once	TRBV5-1	TGCGCCAGCAGCAGGACAGGGTTCGAGCAGTACTTC	CASSRTGFEQYF
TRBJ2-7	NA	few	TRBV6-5	TGTGCCAGCAGTTACTCGGGCAGGGGCTACGAGCAGTACTTC	CASSYSGRGYEQYF